This T cell receptor (beta chain) is drawn from a study of beta chain features in type 1 diabetes (dated by TCRdb to between 2017 and 2018). Context from the whole study: Mean age, gender distribution, total cell number and subset yield were not different between patients and healthy donors. A total of roughly 100 million sorted cells were examined across all samples, and RNA yield correlated strongly with the number of cells per subset. In the study, TCRB repertoires of sorted circulating CD4+ T cell subsets from recently diagnosed type 1 diabetes patients were compared with those of matched healthy donors. Whereas all 30 or so donors provided naive and central memory subsets, regulatory and stem cell-like memory subsets were isolated from just 8 patients and about eight healthy donors.

The germline V gene yields SGHRS for CDR1 and YFSETQ for CDR2. The germline V and J ends show losses of 3 bases and 3 bases respectively, and no gene match explains 1 base of the junction. There are 14 amino acids in the CDR3, from cysteine to phenylalanine inclusive. The only DNA kept is the CDR3, 42 bases in frame from the first base. On this clone: What this receptor recognizes is not known. It has no much larger one-base neighbor in the sample; base qualities were not kept. In the same sample, other DNA sequences code for this CDR3.

The High Capacity cDNA Reverse Transcription Kit was used to reverse transcribe all of the isolated RNA, meaning that expressed TCRB transcripts were what got sequenced. Deep immunoSEQ sequencing was performed on naive, central memory and regulatory T cell samples, with an average of roughly 3.6 million total reads per sample. Sorted cells were lysed in RLT buffer and RNA was extracted with DNase-treated RNeasy Micro or Mini kits, depending on cell number. Each cell subset was processed separately to prevent cross-contamination, with patient and healthy donor samples processed together. Using the immunoSEQ multiplex PCR, TCRB sequences were amplified from cDNA into 87-bp fragments spanning the CDR3 region. The amplicons were sequenced using the Illumina HiSeq platform. As for the original processing: PCR bias was computationally corrected using synthetic template baselines, reads within Hamming distance 2 were collapsed, and singletons that could not be merged were discarded. By aligning reads against IMGT, V, D and J genes, CDR3 length, and insertions or deletions at six rearrangement sites were assigned. Within each subset, clonotype counts were normalized to the number of sorted cells before true diversity and Gini coefficients were calculated with the tcR R package. The overlap coefficient, calculated on TCRB nucleotide sequences, was used to measure repertoire sharing. Out-of-frame TCRB sequences from naive cells were analyzed as a proxy for the pre-selection repertoire. The source is immuneACCESS, and TCRdb retained only in-frame sequences with V and J called. Part of the clones is not carried over; for the studies checked, unresolved V genes explain less than half of this, and the remainder is unexplained. The V and J calls and the clone size are those of that table, but D and trimming were determined from the DNA. This sample comprises around 260,000 clones, about 23% of them detected only once. The ten largest clones add up to 0.012% of the sample.

What the research found in general, with its limitations: Because the HLA sub-analyses included only small numbers of individuals, any influence of HLA type on TCRB rearrangement was left unresolved. Sequencing cDNA rather than genomic DNA could over-represent highly expressing activated cells, although activation and CD3 levels did not differ between groups. Patients with type 1 diabetes made fewer insertions and deleted more nucleotides at VDJ recombination sites, implying thymic rearrangement abnormalities. PCR might favor shorter templates, but patient and control samples were amplified and corrected together, so any skew would affect both groups equally. In all four CD4+ subsets, TCRB CDR3 length was moderately but significantly shorter in type 1 diabetes patients. Naive, central memory and regulatory TCRB repertoires appeared to be more similar among patients than among healthy donors.

From each donor, a single peripheral blood sample of about 116 mL on average was drawn into heparinised tubes. Naive, central memory, regulatory and stem cell-like memory CD4+ T cells were sorted on a BD FACSAria II using a panel including CD45RO, CCR7, CD25, CD127, CD95 and CD27. Purity was above 95% for every sorted population. Right away, PBMCs were isolated by Lymphoprep density gradient centrifugation and were stained directly, with no culture step. To minimize batch effects, samples were stained and sorted in pairs, one healthy donor with one patient per experiment. This chain joins TRBV5-1 to TRBJ2-5; 11 nucleotides in the junction match TRBD2. The source material was naive CD4+ T cells from blood. Interpreted using the paper, the cell subset or site label stands for: true naive CD4+ T cells. This TCR was recovered from a woman aged 25 to 39 with type 1 diabetes. CDR3 sequence: CASSSGLAEETQYF. In nucleotide form, the sequence is TGCGCCAGCAGCTCGGGACTAGCGGAAGAGACCCAGTACTTC.